The rows below give T cell receptor beta chains drawn from one sample of a study of shared clonotypes between healthy human individuals. Libraries were prepared by immunoSEQ multiplex PCR; TCRdb keeps only in-frame clonotypes and omits some of them. This repertoire shows hundreds of thousands of clones, approximately 95% found once; its top ten account for 0.11%. The sample taken for sequencing was naive CD8+ T cells sorted from blood. Every receptor here comes from a woman aged 25 to 39 in good health. The conserved cysteine and the conserved F or W are not part of the CDR3 here. Each record gives: J gene, clone size, V gene, CDR3 protein. Clone size is shown for a subset of rows, as once, few, many or a class of expanded clone.

>TRBJ1-1|.|TRBV27
ASSLLTGNTEAF
>TRBJ2-5|.|TRBV28
ASSDPSLTRTQY
>.|.|TRBV7-9
ASSPLDGSYEQY
>TRBJ2-1|.|TRBV28
ASSSHLAGGRNEQF
>TRBJ2-1|.|TRBV19
ASQGVHEQF
>TRBJ1-4|.|TRBV4-2
ASSYAGATNEKLF
>TRBJ2-5|once|TRBV6-5
ASSPPGHLKETQY
>TRBJ1-3|.|TRBV7-2
ASSSLFQGWSGNTIY
>TRBJ2-7|.|TRBV27
ASSLRGPYEQY
>TRBJ2-7|.|TRBV27
ASSGTAGKYEQY
>TRBJ2-7|.|TRBV5-5
ASSLIDTSSYEQY
>TRBJ2-3|.|TRBV5-6
ASSLVVVRRTDTQY
>TRBJ2-1|.|TRBV5-1
ASSLEGSLRSSYNEQF
>TRBJ2-2|.|TRBV5-1
ASRLEHGDSGDTGELF
>TRBJ2-7|.|TRBV4-1
ASSHRTSGRPTSYEQY
>TRBJ1-2|.|TRBV28
ASSPGRRTGNGYT
>TRBJ2-7|.|TRBV28
ASSLTGTTSYEQY
>TRBJ2-1|.|TRBV19
ASSSGRANYNEQF
>TRBJ2-1|.|TRBV6-1
ASSRTLFNEQF
>TRBJ1-1|.|TRBV25-1
ASHSPGLNTEAF
>TRBJ2-7|.|TRBV19
ASSIEGNSYEQY
>TRBJ2-7|.|TRBV18
ASSLGDRMEQY
>TRBJ2-5|.|TRBV28
ASSLRPRRGTQY
>TRBJ2-1|.|TRBV11-3
ASSPGTSLPGEQF
>TRBJ2-1|.|TRBV5-6
ASSLSVGEQF
>TRBJ1-5|once|TRBV28
ASRAGTANSNQPQH
>TRBJ1-1|once|TRBV10-2
ASSESSLGGATEAF
>TRBJ2-1|.|TRBV10-3
AIRESSYNEQF
>TRBJ2-3|.|TRBV28
ASSSIRLAGGTDTQY
>TRBJ2-6|.|TRBV9
ATGTGGANVLT
>TRBJ1-4|.|TRBV5-6
ASSGTGGTNEKLF
>TRBJ2-7|.|TRBV6-6
ASSYSSSYEQY
>TRBJ1-5|.|TRBV7-9
ASSLEGGQGSNQPQH
>TRBJ2-1|.|TRBV7-8
ASSLGVSGASSYNEQF
>TRBJ2-7|.|TRBV27
ASSQRDKTYEQY
>TRBJ2-7|few|TRBV9
ASSPGTGGYQQY
>TRBJ2-1|.|TRBV19
ASSIPPGAGVNEQF
>TRBJ1-5|.|TRBV19
ASSIMSASNQPQH
>TRBJ2-7|.|TRBV5-6
ASSLVLDSEQY
>TRBJ2-5|.|TRBV7-9
ASSLGLTGGAPETQY
>TRBJ1-5|.|TRBV28
AGQATGRYSNQPQH
>TRBJ2-7|.|TRBV28
ASSSPGGLAQQY
>TRBJ1-1|.|TRBV2
ASSEVQPNTEAF
>TRBJ2-7|once|TRBV27
ASSSGWGPGSYEQY
>TRBJ2-1|.|TRBV28
ASSLLRSSYNEQF
>.|.|TRBV15
ATSRDLGTGFFDEQY
>TRBJ2-5|.|TRBV7-6
ASSPNMLGWETQY
>TRBJ2-3|.|TRBV28
ASSEAWTDTQY
>TRBJ2-7|.|TRBV5-6
ASSLVELRSYEQY
>TRBJ2-7|.|TRBV30
AWSGGLAGEDEQY
>TRBJ2-4|.|TRBV5-6
ASSFGTINIQY